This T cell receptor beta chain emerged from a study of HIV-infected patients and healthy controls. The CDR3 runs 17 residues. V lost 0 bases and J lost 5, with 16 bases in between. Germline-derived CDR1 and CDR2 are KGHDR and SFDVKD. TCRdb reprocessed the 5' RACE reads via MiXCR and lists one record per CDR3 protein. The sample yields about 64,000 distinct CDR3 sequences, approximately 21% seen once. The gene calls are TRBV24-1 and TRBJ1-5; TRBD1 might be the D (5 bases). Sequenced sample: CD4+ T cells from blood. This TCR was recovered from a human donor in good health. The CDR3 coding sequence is TGTGCCACCAGTGATTTGCGGTTTTGCAGGGTGGATCAGCCCCAGCATTTT. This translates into CATSDLRFCRVDQPQHF.